The 4 T cell receptor beta chains in this list originate from one sample, sequenced in a study of identical twins. TCRdb redid the calling of the 5' RACE reads with MiXCR, one entry per CDR3 protein. The sample shows approximately 1.8 million distinct CDR3 sequences, roughly a third of them seen only once. The sequenced sample was cord blood. The source is a newborn girl in good health.

This clonotype has at least ten counts. This chain joins TRBV30 and TRBJ2-7, with D hard to call. The CDR3 sequence is 12 residues long. The V end was cut by 2 bases, the J end by 1 base, with 6 bases between. Germline V gene sequence: CDR1 GTSNPN, CDR2 SVGIG (reference sequence). The CDR3 spells CAWSRGSYEQYF. CDR3 nucleotide sequence: TGTGCCTGGAGTCGAGGATCCTACGAGCAGTACTTC.

This clonotype has more than one count but fewer than ten. The chain combines TRBV5-4 with TRBJ2-4, with TRBD1 as a possible D gene (5 bases). V dropped 0 bases and J dropped 5 bases, with 9 bases sitting between them. CDR3 length: 14 amino acids. Germline CDR1 is SGHNT and CDR2 is YYREEE (reference sequence). CDR3 bases: TGTGCCAGCAGCTTGGCGGGCAGGGAAAACATTCAGTACTTC. It yields the protein CASSLAGRENIQYF. Combining the CDR3 with reference TRBV5-4 and TRBJ2-4 gives the whole variable domain ETGVTQSPTHLIKTRGQQVTLRCSSQSGHNTVSWYQQALGQGPQFIFQYYREEENGRGNFPPRFSGLQFPNYSSELNVNALELDDSALYLCASSLAGRENIQYFGAGTRLSVL.

This clonotype was observed a few times. This chain joins TRBV5-1 and TRBJ2-1, with TRBD2 matching over 8 bases. The CDR3 runs 15 residues. With 2 bases clipped from V and 5 bases from J, the junction kept 6 bases outside the gene matches. Germline V gene lookup returns CDR1 SGHRS and CDR2 YFSETQ. The CDR3 nucleotides read TGCGCCAGCAGCTTTAATAGCGGGACGAACAATGAGCAGTTCTTC. Protein product: CASSFNSGTNNEQFF.

J is TRBJ2-1 and V is TRBV13; TRBD2 aligns across 8 bases. The CDR3 runs to 15 residues. Germline assignment: CDR1 PRHDT and CDR2 FYEKMQ (reference sequence). Trimming took 4 bases from V and 8 from J; bases not matched to a gene: 10. The CDR3 spells CASSSRVAGRYEQFF. CDR3 nucleotides: TGTGCCAGCAGCTCTAGGGTAGCGGGAAGGTATGAGCAGTTCTTC.